What follows are 20 T cell receptor beta chains derived from one specimen sequenced in a study of T cell repertoires in cytomegalovirus infection. The antigens of these receptors remain unknown. TCRdb called the reads again in MiXCR, with one record for every CDR3 protein. This table holds around 100,000 distinct CDR3 sequences, roughly 31% found once. This material consisted of CD8+ T cells from cultured PBMCs, taken from culture after CMV antigen stimulation. The receptor source for this set is a human donor in good health (CMV status not recorded). Some clones in this sample may be carry-over from other donors' samples.

This clonotype showed up just a few times. The chain joins TRBV4-1 to TRBJ2-7; maybe TRBD2 (6 bases). Germline-derived CDR1 and CDR2 are MGHRA and YSYEKL. V lost 1 base and J 2 bases, leaving 12 bases between the germline ends. The CDR3 loop spans 15 amino acids. DNA for the CDR3: TGCGCCAGCAGCCAAGTACGCGGGATGACCTACGAGCAGTACTTC. It encodes CASSQVRGMTYEQYF.

In regard to this clonotype: With a much larger clone just one base away, this may be a read error. The V call is TRBV7-2, the J call TRBJ1-1; a weak D match, TRBD1 (6 bases). Germline CDR1 reads SGHTA; CDR2 reads FQGNSA. CDR3 size: 13 residues. CDR3: CASSLVGGTVAFF. In nucleotides, the CDR3 is TGTGCCAGCAGCTTAGTGGGGGGCACTGTAGCTTTCTTT. Full variable domain (outside the CDR3, taken from reference TRBV7-2 and TRBJ1-1): GAGVSQSPSNKVTEKGKDVELRCDPISGHTALYWYRQSLGQGLEFLIYFQGNSAPDKSGLPSDRFSAERTGGSVSTLTIQRTQQEDSAVYLCASSLVGGTVAFFGQGTRLTVV.

The chain employs TRBV7-8 and TRBJ1-1, with D hard to call. Trimming removed 3 bases from V and 5 bases from J, with 16 bases in between. CDR3 length: 15 amino acids. The V gene's germline CDR1 is SGHVS and CDR2 FQNEAQ. The CDR3 bases are TGTGCCAGCAGCTTTCGCGAAGGTGAAGGGACTGAAGCTTTCTTT. It is translated as CASSFREGEGTEAFF. Together with reference TRBV7-8 and TRBJ1-1, the CDR3 gives the full variable domain: GAGVSQSPRYKVAKRGQDVALRCDPISGHVSLFWYQQALGQGPEFLTYFQNEAQLDKSGLPSDRFFAERPEGSVSTLKIQRTQQEDSAVYLCASSFREGEGTEAFFGQGTRLTVV.

DNA for the CDR3: TGCAGCGTTGAAGAGGCCAGCCCCTACGAGCAGTACTTC. Its translation: CSVEEASPYEQYF. The rearrangement uses TRBV29-1 and TRBJ2-7; D is uncertain. This CDR3 spans 13 amino acids. Trimming cost V 0 bases and J 2 bases, with 8 bases left between them. From germline, CDR1 is SQVTM and CDR2 ANQGSEA.

This clonotype was counted a few times. The chain joins TRBV6-1 to TRBJ2-7; D tentatively fits TRBD1 or TRBD2 (5 bases each). Trimming removed 8 bases from V and 0 bases from J, with 20 bases in between. The germline gives CDR1 MNHNS, CDR2 SASEGT. This CDR3 spans 16 amino acids. The CDR3 here is CASSLILGPLSYEQYF. DNA for the CDR3: TGTGCCAGCTCTCTCATACTGGGACCCCTCTCCTACGAGCAGTACTTC.

This clonotype came up many times. V gene TRBV3-1 combines with J gene TRBJ2-7; D might be TRBD2 (6 bases). The CDR3 sequence is 15 residues long. The V end was cut by 1 base, the J end by 2 bases, with 12 bases between. CDR1 and CDR2 from the germline V gene are LGHDT and YNNKEL (reference sequence). The chain's CDR3 is CASSQVSRGTYEQYF. The CDR3 DNA reads as TGTGCCAGCAGCCAAGTAAGTCGGGGGACCTACGAGCAGTACTTC.

The gene calls are TRBV7-6 and TRBJ2-6; TRBD1 agrees at 10 bases. V shed 2 bases, J shed 0 bases, and the junction held 7 bases outside the gene matches. The CDR3 runs to 19 residues. Per the germline V gene, CDR1 is SGHVS and CDR2 is FNYEAQ. The CDR3 bases are TGTGCCAGCAGCTTACCCCGACAGGGGGCGACCTCTGGGGCCAACGTCCTGACTTTC. Its protein is CASSLPRQGATSGANVLTF.

The chain employs TRBV2 and TRBJ1-5; D is possibly TRBD1 (6 bases). CDR1 is SNHLY and CDR2 is FYNNEI in the germline V gene. The length of the CDR3 is 17 residues. The V end was cut by 1 base, the J end by 4 bases, with 17 bases between. CDR3: CASSEGTTGHLNQPQHF. CDR3 nucleotide sequence: TGTGCCAGCAGTGAAGGAACCACGGGACACTTGAATCAGCCCCAGCATTTT.

The chain carries TRBV6-8 and TRBJ2-2, with D unresolved. The V end was cut by 3 bases, the J end by 4 bases, with 12 bases between. Germline V gene lookup returns CDR1 MNHGY and CDR2 SAAAGT. This CDR3 has 15 residues. CDR3 nucleotide sequence: TGTGCCAGCAGTTATGGCGGTCGAGGCACCGGGGAGCTGTTTTTT. Amino acid sequence: CASSYGGRGTGELFF.

This clonotype was found once. In DNA, the CDR3 is TGTGCCAGCAGCGTAGGGGTCTCAGCAGATACGCAGTATTTT. Translated, it gives CASSVGVSADTQYF. V usage is TRBV9 and J usage is TRBJ2-3; D gene ambiguous. This CDR3 has 14 residues. Per germline, CDR1 SGDLS and CDR2 YYNGEE. Trimming took off 0 bases at V and 4 bases at J, with 9 bases between the two ends.

This clonotype was found many times. The chain employs TRBV12-3 or TRBV12-4 and TRBJ2-1; D unclear. Trimming took 3 bases from V and 4 from J, leaving 1 base between them. This CDR3 has 11 residues. As DNA, the CDR3 is TGTGCCAGCAGTTTGTACAATGAGCAGTTCTTC. Translated, it gives CASSLYNEQFF.

This clonotype was found a few times. The V gene is TRBV7-8, the J gene TRBJ2-7; D is possibly TRBD1 (5 bases). CDR1 is SGHVS, CDR2 FQNEAQ, per germline. Trimming stripped 5 bases from V and 3 bases from J, with 17 bases between. CDR3 length equals 15 residues. The CDR3 nucleotides read TGTGCCAGCAGCCATTCCCAGGGCGTAAGCTACGAGCAGTACTTC. It encodes CASSHSQGVSYEQYF.

The chain employs TRBV7-6 and TRBJ1-1; D ambiguous. CDR3 length: 15 residues. CDR1 SGHVS and CDR2 FNYEAQ come from the germline V gene. Trimming took 1 base from V and 1 from J, leaving 10 bases between them. The CDR3 sequence: CASSLGWGTNTEAFF. CDR3 coding DNA: TGTGCCAGCAGCTTAGGGTGGGGAACGAACACTGAAGCTTTCTTT.

This clonotype was recorded a few times. The chain carries TRBV27 and TRBJ1-6; D possibly corresponds to TRBD1 (5 bases). Germline CDR1 reads MNHEY; CDR2 reads SMNVEV (reference sequence). The ends were cut back, 3 bases at V and 8 bases at J, with 11 bases in the middle. CDR3 length: 14 amino acids. The DNA of the CDR3 is TGTGCCAGCAGTTTCGGGACGGAAGATTCACCCCTCCACTTT. Translation: CASSFGTEDSPLHF.

This clonotype showed up just once. The chain is built from TRBV7-3 and TRBJ2-5; a possible D gene is TRBD2 (6 bases). The CDR3 consists of 15 residues. CDR1 and CDR2 from the germline V gene are SGHTA and FQGTGA. The germline V and J ends were trimmed by 5 bases and 1 base, with 14 bases remaining between them. CDR3 region: CASSPYGGLQETQYF. The CDR3 coding sequence is TGTGCCAGCAGCCCCTACGGGGGACTCCAAGAGACCCAGTACTTC.

The V call is TRBV12-3 or TRBV12-4, the J call TRBJ2-5, with D perhaps given as TRBD1 or TRBD2 (6 bases each). The CDR3 has 15 amino acids. The V end lost 7 bases, the J end lost 2 bases, and 17 bases lay between the germline ends. The CDR3 nucleotides read TGTGCCAGCATTCTCGGTCGGGGGCGACAAGAGACCCAGTACTTC. Translated: CASILGRGRQETQYF.

This clonotype came up many times. Written as DNA, the CDR3 is TGTGCCAGCAGCTTAACTAGCCCCGGGGAGCTGTTTTTT. Translating gives CASSLTSPGELFF. This sequence joins TRBV7-8 and TRBJ2-2; D perhaps matches TRBD2 (6 bases). The CDR3 totals 13 residues. From germline, CDR1 is SGHVS and CDR2 FQNEAQ. V gave up 2 bases and J gave up 6 bases, with 7 bases separating them. The full variable domain, rest sourced from reference TRBV7-8 and TRBJ2-2, is GAGVSQSPRYKVAKRGQDVALRCDPISGHVSLFWYQQALGQGPEFLTYFQNEAQLDKSGLPSDRFFAERPEGSVSTLKIQRTQQEDSAVYLCASSLTSPGELFFGEGSRLTVL.

This clonotype has ten or more counts. DNA for the CDR3: TGTGCCAGCAGCTTATCGGCGGGGCCCTACAATGAGCAGTTCTTC. It encodes CASSLSAGPYNEQFF. This chain connects TRBV7-6 to TRBJ2-1; D may be TRBD2 (6 bases). Germline lookup yields CDR1 SGHVS and CDR2 FNYEAQ. The V gene lost 2 bases and the J gene lost 2 bases, with 10 bases spanning the gap. CDR3 size: 15 residues.

This clonotype was counted a few times. V and J are TRBV18 and TRBJ2-7, with TRBD1 as a possible D gene (6 bases). Trimming took 2 bases from V and 5 from J, leaving 10 bases between them. The CDR3 spans 13 residues. Germline-derived CDR1 and CDR2 are KGHSH and LQKENI. CDR3 in DNA: TGTGCCAGCTCACCAGGCGCAGGGGACGAGCAGTACTTC. It specifies CASSPGAGDEQYF.

The CDR3 loop is CASGFTLERRYEQYF. As DNA, the CDR3 is TGTGCTAGTGGTTTCACGCTGGAAAGACGCTACGAGCAGTACTTC. The chain carries TRBV12-5 and TRBJ2-7; no definite D call. Looked up from germline, CDR1 is LGHNT and CDR2 is FRNRAP. The CDR3 extends over 15 amino acids. V lost 3 bases and J 3 bases, leaving 15 bases between the germline ends.